The 32 T cell receptor beta chains presented below share a single source sample, sequenced in a study of blood T cell repertoires in COVID-19. Generated by immunoSEQ multiplex PCR, the TCRdb table keeps only in-frame clones and is missing some. The table lists more than 250,000 clones, 75% to 90% of them singletons. Sequencing used peripheral blood. These TCRs come from a human donor in a cohort sampled during active COVID-19.

This clone came up once. The chain is built from TRBV10-3 and TRBJ2-1; 7 bases map to TRBD2. Germline V CDR1 and CDR2: ENHRY, SYGVKD. The CDR3 runs 14 residues. V was clipped by 5 bases and J by 5 bases; unmatched bases: 6. CDR3 protein: CAISLLAENNEQFF. In nucleotides, the CDR3 is TGTGCCATCAGTCTCCTAGCGGAGAACAATGAGCAGTTCTTC.

Comments on this clone: The same CDR3 can be traced to other DNA sequences in this sample. The chain recombines TRBV18 with TRBJ2-7; 8 positions match TRBD1. V lost 2 bases and J lost 2; bases outside the gene matches: 2. The germline CDR1 and CDR2 sequences are KGHSH and LQKENI. The CDR3 extends over 14 amino acids. The CDR3 DNA is TGTGCCAGCTCACCAGGGACAGGTACCTACGAGCAGTACTTC. Amino acids: CASSPGTGTYEQYF.

The chain is built from TRBV7-2 and TRBJ2-3; D is perhaps TRBD1 (6 bases). The CDR3 length is 15 residues. V lost 1 base and J 2 bases, leaving 10 bases between the germline ends. Germline V gene sequence: CDR1 SGHTA, CDR2 FQGNSA. CDR3 nucleotide sequence: TGTGCCAGCAGCTTAGTGGGGGCGACCACAGATACGCAGTATTTT. Its protein product is CASSLVGATTDTQYF.

The J gene is TRBJ2-5, the V gene TRBV3-1 (or the pseudogene TRBV3-2), with TRBD2 identical over 11 bases. CDR1 is LGHDT, CDR2 YNNKEL, per germline (reference sequence). This CDR3 has 16 residues. V dropped 1 base and J dropped 7; count of bases not matched to a gene: 8. The DNA for the CDR3 is TGTGCCAGCAGCCAAGGACTAGCGGGATTCGGCGGGACCCAGTACTTC. It encodes CASSQGLAGFGGTQYF.

V is TRBV19 and J is TRBJ2-1; 12 positions agree with TRBD2. V was clipped by 2 bases and J by 6 bases; unmatched bases: 2. Germline V gene data show CDR1 as LNHDA and CDR2 as SQIVND (reference sequence). This CDR3 has 15 residues. CDR3 protein: CASSIWTSGTNEQFF. CDR3 nucleotides: TGTGCCAGTAGTATATGGACTAGCGGGACCAATGAGCAGTTCTTC.

V usage is TRBV2 and J usage is TRBJ1-2, with D unclear. The CDR3 loop spans 13 amino acids. Deletions cut 2 bases from V and 4 bases from J, with 8 bases between. CDR1 and CDR2 from the germline V gene are SNHLY and FYNNEI. The CDR3 spells CASSESKSYGYTF. As DNA, the CDR3 is TGTGCCAGCAGTGAATCCAAGAGCTATGGCTACACCTTC.

The chain recombines TRBV7-8 with TRBJ2-7, with D possibly TRBD2 on 6 matching bases. The CDR3 sequence is 15 residues long. CDR1 and CDR2 (germline): SGHVS, FQNEAQ. Trimming left V 1 base short and J 3 bases short, with 13 bases between. In DNA, the CDR3 is TGTGCCAGCAGCTTAGTAGGAGGGGTCCTCTACGAGCAGTACTTC. Protein: CASSLVGGVLYEQYF. The full variable domain, in which reference TRBV7-8 and TRBJ2-7 provide the parts outside the CDR3, is GAGVSQSPRYKVAKRGQDVALRCDPISGHVSLFWYQQALGQGPEFLTYFQNEAQLDKSGLPSDRFFAERPEGSVSTLKIQRTQQEDSAVYLCASSLVGGVLYEQYFGPGTRLTVT.

The V and J genes are TRBV10-2 and TRBJ2-2; maybe TRBD1 (7 bases). Trimming took off 1 base at V and 3 bases at J, with 15 bases between the two ends. CDR3 size: 17 residues. CDR1 is WSHSY and CDR2 is SAAADI in the germline V gene. CDR3 in amino acids: CASSEFGGGADTGELFF. As DNA, the CDR3 is TGCGCCAGCAGTGAGTTTGGAGGGGGCGCGGACACCGGGGAGCTGTTTTTT.

This clone was counted only a few times. V gene TRBV27 combines with J gene TRBJ2-1; D not resolved. This CDR3 region has 14 residues. Trimming stripped 0 bases from V and 4 bases from J, with 7 bases between. Germline CDR1 is MNHEY and CDR2 is SMNVEV (reference sequence). The CDR3 spells CASSLSSRYNEQFF. The CDR3 DNA reads TGTGCCAGCAGTTTATCGTCCCGTTACAATGAGCAGTTCTTC.

The chain joins TRBV15 to TRBJ2-5; perhaps TRBD2 as D (6 bases). The CDR3 length is 13 residues. The V and J ends lost 5 bases and 9 bases respectively, with 16 bases between them. Germline V lookup: CDR1 LNHNV, CDR2 YYDKDF (reference sequence). This CDR3 is CATSPPGGSPQYF. Here the CDR3 DNA reads TGTGCCACCAGCCCCCCTGGGGGGAGTCCCCAGTACTTC.

The chain employs TRBV29-1 and TRBJ2-7, with D unclear. The V and J ends lost 4 bases and 6 bases respectively, with 13 bases between them. This CDR3 is built from 12 residues. Per the germline V gene, CDR1 is SQVTM and CDR2 is ANQGSEA. CDR3 protein: CSVVPLPGEQYF. The DNA of the CDR3 is TGCAGCGTTGTCCCCCTACCGGGCGAGCAGTACTTC.

The V and J genes are TRBV19 and TRBJ2-5, with a weak D call TRBD1 (6 bases). V was trimmed by 0 bases and J by 4 bases, leaving 6 bases between them. This CDR3 comprises 13 residues. Germline V gene sequence: CDR1 LNHDA, CDR2 SQIVND (reference sequence). CDR3 amino acids: CASSIDRGETQYF. The CDR3 DNA reads as TGTGCCAGTAGTATAGACAGGGGAGAGACCCAGTACTTC.

The chain joins TRBV6-6 to TRBJ2-6; D is tentatively TRBD1 or TRBD2 (7 bases each). The V end lost 5 bases, the J end lost 0 bases, and 14 bases lay between the germline ends. The CDR3 is 17 amino acids. From germline, CDR1 is MNHNY and CDR2 SVGAGI (reference sequence). As DNA, the CDR3 is TGTGCCAGCAGTCAGGGGGGGGGATTCTCTGGGGCCAACGTCCTGACTTTC. Translated, it gives CASSQGGGFSGANVLTF.

The V gene is TRBV5-1, the J gene TRBJ2-7, with 8 bases identical to TRBD2. The junction had 7 bases not matched to a gene; V was cut back by 4 bases and J by 4 bases. This CDR3 spans 14 amino acids. Per the germline V gene, CDR1 is SGHRS and CDR2 is YFSETQ. DNA of the CDR3: TGCGCCAGCAGCCCAAATAGCGGGGAGTACGAGCAGTACTTC. It specifies CASSPNSGEYEQYF.

This clone was counted between two and nine times. The chain links TRBV7-9 to TRBJ1-1; the match to TRBD1 covers 9 bases. Germline values: CDR1 SEHNR, CDR2 FQNEAQ (reference sequence). V trimming: 11 bases; J trimming: 5 bases; junction bases outside the gene matches: 9. The CDR3 consists of 13 residues. CDR3 amino acids: CAASGQGFTEAFF. DNA for the CDR3: TGTGCCGCCTCGGGACAGGGTTTTACTGAAGCTTTCTTT. The full variable domain, in which reference TRBV7-9 and TRBJ1-1 provide the parts outside the CDR3, is DTGVSQNPRHKITKRGQNVTFRCDPISEHNRLYWYRQTLGQGPEFLTYFQNEAQLEKSRLLSDRFSAERPKGSFSTLEIQRTEQGDSAMYLCAASGQGFTEAFFGQGTRLTVV.

This clone was observed once. The rearrangement links TRBV29-1 to TRBJ1-4, with D possibly matching TRBD1 (5 bases). The germline V gene encodes CDR1 SQVTM and CDR2 ANQGSEA. V was clipped by 4 bases and J by 7 bases, with 16 bases between them. This CDR3 region has 14 residues. The CDR3 DNA is TGCAGCGTTGGAAGCGGGGGGGACGGTGAAAAACTGTTTTTT. Its protein product is CSVGSGGDGEKLFF.

The chain uses TRBV5-1 and TRBJ1-2; TRBD1 aligns across 9 bases. Germline-derived CDR1 and CDR2 are SGHRS and YFSETQ. The CDR3 loop spans 13 amino acids. V shed 0 bases, J shed 6 bases, and the junction held 0 bases outside the gene matches. CDR3 nucleotide sequence: TGCGCCAGCAGCTTGGGGGACAGGGATGGCTACACCTTC. Protein sequence: CASSLGDRDGYTF.

The chain couples TRBV6-5 to TRBJ2-4, with 8 positions matching TRBD2. The germline V gene has CDR1 MNHEY and CDR2 SVGAGI. After removal of 8 bases from V and 6 bases from J, the junction contained 12 bases not matched to a gene. The CDR3 is 15 residues long. The CDR3 DNA is TGTGCCAGCCGAATCAGCGCGGGGGGAAGAAACATTCAGTACTTC. This gives the protein CASRISAGGRNIQYF.

The chain uses TRBV11-2 and TRBJ2-3, with D possibly TRBD2 on 7 matching bases. Germline CDR1 SGHAT, CDR2 FQNNGV. V lost 1 base, J lost 5 bases, and 13 bases lay in between. The CDR3 length is 15 residues. CDR3 protein: CASSLGAGALDTQYF. The CDR3, as DNA: TGTGCCAGCAGCTTAGGCGCGGGGGCCTTAGATACGCAGTATTTT.

Concerning this clone itself: The same CDR3 can be traced to other DNA sequences in this sample. This chain connects TRBV29-1 to TRBJ2-7, with D perhaps TRBD1 (5 bases). CDR1 is SQVTM, CDR2 ANQGSEA, per germline. CDR3 size: 13 residues. The V end lost 1 base, the J end lost 4 bases, and 11 bases lay between the germline ends. CDR3 nucleotide sequence: TGCAGCGTTGAAGGGCAGGGCGCGTACGAGCAGTACTTC. As protein: CSVEGQGAYEQYF.

V is TRBV6-2 or TRBV6-3 and J is TRBJ2-3, with TRBD2 as a possible D gene (6 bases). The CDR3 is 14 residues long. Germline V CDR1 and CDR2: MNHEY, SVGEGT. V was shortened by 2 bases and J by 11 bases, with 17 bases between the two germline ends. The CDR3 sequence: CASSYPGTSFGQYF. In DNA, the CDR3 is TGTGCCAGCAGTTACCCCGGGACTTCCTTCGGGCAGTATTTT.

V usage is TRBV20-1 and J usage is TRBJ2-5; D is ambiguous. The CDR3 consists of 13 residues. Trimming took off 3 bases at V and 2 bases at J, with 10 bases between the two ends. CDR1 is DFQATT and CDR2 is SNEGSKA in the germline V gene (reference sequence). The CDR3 reads CSASLVLQETQYF. CDR3 bases: TGCAGTGCTAGTTTAGTCTTACAAGAGACCCAGTACTTC.

The genes are TRBV11-2 and TRBJ1-1; perhaps TRBD1 as D (5 bases). The CDR3 runs 15 residues. V was trimmed by 1 base and J by 5 bases, leaving 14 bases between them. Germline assignment: CDR1 SGHAT and CDR2 FQNNGV. For the CDR3, the DNA is TGTGCCAGCAGCTTAGCACTCGGAAAGGGGACTGAAGCTTTCTTT. It yields the protein CASSLALGKGTEAFF.

V gene TRBV18 combines with J gene TRBJ1-1; D perhaps matches TRBD1 (6 bases). This CDR3 is 13 amino acids long. Trimming removed 4 bases at V and 3 bases at J, with 9 bases between. Germline V CDR1 and CDR2: KGHSH, LQKENI. The CDR3 coding sequence is TGTGCCAGCTCACTCGGACAGTACACTGAAGCTTTCTTT. Residues: CASSLGQYTEAFF.

A few counts support this clone. This rearrangement joins TRBV5-1 to TRBJ1-1; 7 bases map to TRBD1. V gave up 5 bases and J gave up 1 base; unmatched junction bases: 8. The CDR3 runs to 15 residues. Germline V gives CDR1 SGHRS, CDR2 YFSETQ. The CDR3 DNA sequence: TGCGCCAGCAGGGTGGAGGGGGCGAGGAACACTGAAGCTTTCTTT. Its translation: CASRVEGARNTEAFF.

The rearrangement links TRBV20-1 to TRBJ2-5; 8 bases match TRBD2. Per germline, CDR1 DFQATT and CDR2 SNEGSKA (reference sequence). With 3 bases clipped from V and 2 bases from J, the junction kept 2 bases outside the gene matches. CDR3 length: 13 amino acids. The CDR3 is CSASVAGQETQYF. CDR3 sequence (DNA): TGCAGTGCTAGTGTAGCGGGGCAAGAGACCCAGTACTTC.

The chain recombines TRBV27 with TRBJ2-7; no clear D gene. Trimming removed 5 bases from V and 2 bases from J, with 16 bases in between. Germline V gene sequence: CDR1 MNHEY, CDR2 SMNVEV (reference sequence). The CDR3 extends over 15 amino acids. Written as DNA, the CDR3 is TGTGCCAGCAGTACATCCAACCCGATTACCTACGAGCAGTACTTC. It codes for CASSTSNPITYEQYF.

V usage is TRBV10-2 and J usage is TRBJ2-3; 11 nucleotides line up with TRBD2. The V gene's germline CDR1 is WSHSY and CDR2 SAAADI. This CDR3 has 15 residues. Germline trimming cut 4 bases from V and 5 bases from J; bases unmatched to any gene: 5. CDR3: CASSGSGGAGDTQYF. CDR3 nucleotide sequence: TGCGCCAGCAGTGGTAGCGGGGGGGCTGGAGATACGCAGTATTTT.

The chain uses TRBV5-1 and TRBJ2-3, with 7 bases identical to TRBD2. V shed 7 bases, J shed 2 bases, and the junction held 7 bases outside the gene matches. The CDR3 has 14 amino acids. CDR1 is SGHRS and CDR2 is YFSETQ in the germline V gene. DNA of the CDR3: TGCGCCAGCGTAAGCGGGGCTTACACAGATACGCAGTATTTT. Encoded protein: CASVSGAYTDTQYF.

The V and J genes are TRBV6-5 and TRBJ2-7, with a tentative D call TRBD2 (7 bases). Germline CDR1 reads MNHEY; CDR2 reads SVGAGI. The length of the CDR3 is 15 residues. Deletions cut 2 bases from V and 3 bases from J, with 14 bases between. The CDR3 here is CASSYRGGTSYEQYF. The CDR3 region has the DNA TGTGCCAGCAGTTACAGGGGGGGGACCAGCTACGAGCAGTACTTC.

V usage is TRBV6-2 or TRBV6-3 and J usage is TRBJ2-7; the match to TRBD1 covers 8 bases. The CDR3 covers 16 residues. Trimming at V came to 0 bases and at J to 6 bases, leaving 10 bases not matched to a gene. Germline assignment: CDR1 MNHEY and CDR2 SVGEGT. CDR3 in DNA: TGTGCCAGCAGTTACTCTTTCGGGGCAGGGGGCTTCGAGCAGTACTTC. Translation: CASSYSFGAGGFEQYF.

The chain recombines TRBV6-2 or TRBV6-3 with TRBJ1-4, with a possible D match to TRBD1 (5 bases). V was pared by 2 bases and J by 5 bases, with 18 bases between. This CDR3 is built from 17 residues. Germline V CDR1 and CDR2: MNHEY, SVGEGT. As DNA, the CDR3 is TGTGCCAGCAGTTACCCGGGGGACGGACTAAAAAATGAAAAACTGTTTTTT. Its protein product is CASSYPGDGLKNEKLFF.